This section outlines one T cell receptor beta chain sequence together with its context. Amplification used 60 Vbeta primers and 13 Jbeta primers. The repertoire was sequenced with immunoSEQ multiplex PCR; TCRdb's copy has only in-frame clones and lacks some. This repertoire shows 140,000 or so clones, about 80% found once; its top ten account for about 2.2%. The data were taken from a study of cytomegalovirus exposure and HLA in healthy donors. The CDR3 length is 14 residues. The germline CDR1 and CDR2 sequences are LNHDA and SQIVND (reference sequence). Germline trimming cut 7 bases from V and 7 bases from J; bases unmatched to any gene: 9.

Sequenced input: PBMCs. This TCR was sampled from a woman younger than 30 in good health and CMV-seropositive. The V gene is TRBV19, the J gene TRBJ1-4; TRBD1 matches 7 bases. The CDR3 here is CASKLTGVGEKLFF. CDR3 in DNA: TGTGCCAGTAAGCTCACAGGGGTGGGTGAAAAACTGTTTTTT.